This T cell receptor beta chain was captured in a study of cytomegalovirus exposure and HLA in healthy donors. As to this clone: Its antigen is undetermined.

The CDR3 spans 11 residues. Trimming stripped 7 bases from V and 7 bases from J, with 7 bases between. Germline CDR1 reads SEHNR; CDR2 reads FQNEAQ (reference sequence). This PCR relied on a set of 60 Vbeta primers and 13 Jbeta primers. The protocol was immunoSEQ multiplex PCR, while the TCRdb copy is restricted to in-frame clones and leaves out a portion. The sample consists of over 130,000 clones, 82% of them appearing once. Study-wide results and caveats: In a later analysis, at a false discovery rate of 0.05, roughly 17,000 TCR beta sequences matched HLA alleles. Indistinguishable V segments, including TRBV6-2 and TRBV6-3, were excluded.

This receptor was obtained from a male donor in good health and CMV-seronegative. The sample comprised PBMCs. V is TRBV7-9 and J is TRBJ2-2, with D uncertain. DNA for the CDR3: TGTGCCAGCACCCAGATCGGGGAGCTGTTTTTT. Encoded protein: CASTQIGELFF.